The clone carrying this TCR beta chain appeared a few times. The antigen remains unidentified. TCRdb recomputed calls from the reads with MiXCR, one row per CDR3 protein. The profile shows fewer than 200,000 distinct CDR3 sequences, less than 25% of them singletons. The length of the CDR3 is 14 residues. The ends were cut back, 3 bases at V and 7 bases at J, with 15 bases in the middle. This entry is derived from a study of T cell repertoires in cytomegalovirus infection. Looking at the study overall: It was recently identified HLA-C-restricted and well-studied HLA-B-restricted CMV epitopes that the study used. CMV infection together with matching HLA type was indicated by public TCR beta signatures.

V gene TRBV12-3 or TRBV12-4 combines with J gene TRBJ1-1; D gene ambiguous. The material sequenced was CD8+ T cells from cultured PBMCs, taken from culture after CMV antigen stimulation. The clonotype originates from a human donor in good health (CMV status not recorded). Some clones in this sample may be carry-over from other donors' samples. The CDR3 loop is CASSLLVNPHEAFF. For the CDR3, the DNA is TGTGCCAGCAGTTTGTTGGTAAATCCGCATGAAGCTTTCTTT.